This T cell receptor (beta chain) is from a study of cytomegalovirus exposure and HLA in healthy donors. The table came from immunoSEQ multiplex PCR; TCRdb's copy has only in-frame clones and leaves some out. The sample gives some 160,000 clones, 88% of which show up once; about 2.7% is in the top ten. Per germline, CDR1 SGHDT and CDR2 YYEEEE. Trimming took 7 bases from V and 4 from J, leaving 5 bases between them. The CDR3 contains 10 residues. The source is a man aged 18-30 years in good health and CMV-seronegative. The chain employs TRBV5-6 and TRBJ2-5, with D possibly being TRBD1 (5 bases). The sample comprised PBMCs. CDR3 region: CASQGETQYF. CDR3 DNA sequence: TGTGCCAGCCAGGGAGAGACCCAGTACTTC.